Listed here are 9 T cell receptor beta chains from one sample, sequenced in a study of blood T cell repertoires in COVID-19 (TCRdb year 2020). Library prep was done by the immunoSEQ multiplex PCR assay. In TCRdb, the immuneACCESS table is reduced to in-frame sequences with V and J assigned. These tables do not hold every clone; where another copy was compared, an unresolved V gene accounts for under half, and the others remain unexplained. The table for this sample lists roughly 250,000 clones; 90% to 95% of them were counted only once. Clones ranked in the top ten supply about 1.9% of the sample. The sequencing input was PBMCs or T cells enriched from blood (not recorded which). These receptors were taken from a woman in her late teens or twenties who had recovered from COVID-19.

The rearrangement joins TRBV28 to TRBJ1-5; the match to TRBD1 covers 8 bases. The CDR3 totals 15 residues. Trimming took 4 bases from V and 6 from J; bases not matched to a gene: 8. Germline assignment: CDR1 MDHEN and CDR2 SYDVKM. The CDR3 sequence is CASSSSTGESQPQHF. The DNA of the CDR3 is TGTGCCAGCAGTTCCTCGACAGGGGAGAGTCAGCCCCAGCATTTT.

This chain uses TRBV20-1 with TRBJ2-7, with TRBD2 matching over 7 bases. CDR1 is DFQATT, CDR2 SNEGSKA, per germline (reference sequence). The CDR3 totals 18 residues. J gave up 0 bases and V 3 bases, and 17 bases lay outside the gene matches. DNA of the CDR3: TGCAGTGCTAGTCGCGGATTCTCCGGGACTACGAGCTCCTACGAGCAGTACTTC. It is translated as CSASRGFSGTTSSYEQYF.

The V call is TRBV9, the J call TRBJ1-2; D is possibly TRBD1 (6 bases). The V gene's germline CDR1 is SGDLS and CDR2 YYNGEE. V was shortened by 0 bases and J by 5 bases, with 17 bases between the two germline ends. The CDR3 has 16 residues. The CDR3, as DNA: TGTGCCAGCAGCGTAGCCCAGGACAGTTCGTGGTATGGCTACACCTTC. This encodes CASSVAQDSSWYGYTF.

V is TRBV14 and J is TRBJ2-5; the D gene is possibly TRBD2 (6 bases). Germline V gives CDR1 SGHDN, CDR2 FVKESK. The CDR3 length is 15 residues. V shed 2 bases and J shed 3 bases, with 13 bases lying between them. CDR3 DNA: TGTGCCAGCAGCCAAAGGGCCGGGACTGAAGAGACCCAGTACTTC. Amino acid sequence: CASSQRAGTEETQYF.

The chain has TRBV6-5 and TRBJ1-1; 7 nucleotides match TRBD1. With 5 bases clipped from V and 4 bases from J, the junction kept 7 bases outside the gene matches. Per germline, CDR1 MNHEY and CDR2 SVGAGI. The CDR3 spans 14 residues. CDR3 bases: TGTGCCAGCAGTCGACAGGGAGGAGTCACTGAAGCTTTCTTT. Protein product: CASSRQGGVTEAFF.

CDR3 DNA: TGTGCCAGCAGTTACTCAGGGGAGGCCACCGGGGAGCTGTTTTTT. Amino acids: CASSYSGEATGELFF. The chain uses TRBV6-5 and TRBJ2-2; TRBD2 is a possible D gene (6 bases). The CDR3 is 15 amino acids. Germline CDR1 MNHEY, CDR2 SVGAGI. V was clipped by 0 bases and J by 4 bases, with 9 bases between them.

V and J are TRBV2 and TRBJ1-3, with TRBD1 as a possible D gene (5 bases). The CDR3 loop spans 15 amino acids. CDR1 SNHLY and CDR2 FYNNEI come from the germline V gene. Trimming took 2 bases from V and 1 from J, leaving 9 bases between them. Here the CDR3 reads CASSEQGNSGNTIYF. The CDR3 nucleotides read TGTGCCAGCAGTGAACAGGGCAATTCTGGAAACACCATATATTTT.

Only a few counts were recorded for this clone. The chain uses TRBV2 and TRBJ2-5; 7 bases are a match to TRBD1. The CDR3 runs 12 residues. Germline V gene sequence: CDR1 SNHLY, CDR2 FYNNEI. Losses at the gene ends were 8 bases for V and 5 bases for J; bases not matched to a gene: 5. The CDR3 sequence: CASGSRGETQYF. Written as DNA, the CDR3 is TGTGCCAGCGGAAGCAGGGGGGAGACCCAGTACTTC.

This clone was detected only a few times. The chain employs TRBV13 and TRBJ2-1; TRBD1 matches 9 bases. The CDR3 covers 15 residues. J was trimmed by 1 base and V by 6 bases; bases with no gene match: 4. Germline CDR1 is PRHDT and CDR2 is FYEKMQ (reference sequence). The CDR3 DNA reads TGTGCCAGCAGAGCGGGACAGGGTTCCTACAATGAGCAGTTCTTC. Protein product: CASRAGQGSYNEQFF.